The T cell receptor beta chain described here comes from a study of blood T cell repertoires in COVID-19. Overall study context: PBMCs, B-cell-depleted T cells, or T cells were the source of the cDNA or gDNA that made up the material.

Participants were aged roughly 18 to 89 years from approximately 25 US areas. In the study's own analysis: The authors estimated nucleated cell counts from reference gene primer amplification. Assay used: immunoSEQ multiplex PCR; TCRdb lists only in-frame clones, some missing. That table gives V, J and clone size, and the DNA gave D and trimming. The sample records around 300,000 clones, roughly nine tenths being singletons. This CDR3 comprises 12 residues. CDR1 and CDR2 from the germline V gene are MGHDK and SYGVNS. Trimming took off 3 bases at V and 7 bases at J, with 9 bases between the two ends. The sequenced sample consisted of PBMCs or T cells enriched from blood (not recorded which). V and J are TRBV25-1 and TRBJ1-2, with no clear D. The origin of this receptor is a woman aged 18-30 years who had recovered from COVID-19. CDR3 region: CASSDGGLGYTF. In DNA, the CDR3 is TGTGCCAGCAGTGATGGAGGGCTTGGCTACACCTTC.